This entry concerns a single TCR beta chain. Its antigen is currently unknown. This record comes from a study of blood T cells in healthy people across ages. The study, taken as a whole, reports: Older age coincided with a roughly linear decline in TCR beta diversity per million T cells. The long-lived group displayed more naive CD4+ cells, plus higher diversity, than the aged donors did.

The use of a sample-barcoded 5' primer and a J-beta primer mix characterized a second PCR of roughly 6 to 11 cycles. Individual samples furnished no less than 2.5 million CDR3-containing paired-end reads apiece. TCRdb re-analysed the 5' RACE reads in MiXCR, keeping a single row per CDR3 protein. The sample contains 550,000 to 750,000 distinct CDR3 sequences, around a fifth of which appear only once. The clonotype was recovered from a man in his 70s in good health. Sequenced: blood.

CDR3: CASSPSGRLYEQYF. CDR3 DNA sequence: TGCGCCAGCAGCCCCAGTGGTAGGCTATACGAGCAGTACTTC. This chain connects TRBV5-1 to TRBJ2-7; D gene unclear. From germline, CDR1 is SGHRS and CDR2 YFSETQ. V lost 4 bases, J lost 4 bases, and 15 bases lay in between. The CDR3 consists of 14 residues.